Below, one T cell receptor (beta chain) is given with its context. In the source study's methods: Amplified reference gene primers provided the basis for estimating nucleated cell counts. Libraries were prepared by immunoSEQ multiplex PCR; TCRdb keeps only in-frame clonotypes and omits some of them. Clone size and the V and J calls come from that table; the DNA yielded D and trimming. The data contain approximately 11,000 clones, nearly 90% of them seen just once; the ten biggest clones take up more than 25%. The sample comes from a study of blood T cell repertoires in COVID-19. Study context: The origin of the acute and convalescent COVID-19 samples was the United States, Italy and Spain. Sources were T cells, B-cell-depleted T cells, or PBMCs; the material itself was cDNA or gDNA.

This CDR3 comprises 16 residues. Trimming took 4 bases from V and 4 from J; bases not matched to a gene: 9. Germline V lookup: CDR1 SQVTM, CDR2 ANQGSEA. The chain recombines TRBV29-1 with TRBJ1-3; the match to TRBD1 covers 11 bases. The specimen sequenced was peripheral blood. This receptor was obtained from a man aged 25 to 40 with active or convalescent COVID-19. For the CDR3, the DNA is TGCAGCGTTGGGACAGGGGGCTCATCAGGAGGAAACACCATATATTTT. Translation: CSVGTGGSSGGNTIYF.